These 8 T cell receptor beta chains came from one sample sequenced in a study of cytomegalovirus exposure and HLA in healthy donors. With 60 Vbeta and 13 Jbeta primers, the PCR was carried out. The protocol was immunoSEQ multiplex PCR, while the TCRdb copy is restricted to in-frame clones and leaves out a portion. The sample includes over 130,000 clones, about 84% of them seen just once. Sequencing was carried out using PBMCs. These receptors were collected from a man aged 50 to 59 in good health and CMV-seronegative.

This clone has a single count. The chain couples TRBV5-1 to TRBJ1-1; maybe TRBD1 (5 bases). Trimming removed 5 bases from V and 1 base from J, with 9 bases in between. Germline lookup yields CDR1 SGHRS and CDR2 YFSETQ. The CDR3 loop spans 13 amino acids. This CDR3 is CASRSTGNTEAFF. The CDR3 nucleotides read TGCGCCAGCAGATCTACAGGGAACACTGAAGCTTTCTTT.

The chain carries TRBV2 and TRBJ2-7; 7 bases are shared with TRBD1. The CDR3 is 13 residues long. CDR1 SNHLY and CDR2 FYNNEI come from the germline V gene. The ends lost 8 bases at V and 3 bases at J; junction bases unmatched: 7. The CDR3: CASWGQLFYEQYF. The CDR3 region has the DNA TGTGCCAGCTGGGGACAGTTGTTCTACGAGCAGTACTTC.

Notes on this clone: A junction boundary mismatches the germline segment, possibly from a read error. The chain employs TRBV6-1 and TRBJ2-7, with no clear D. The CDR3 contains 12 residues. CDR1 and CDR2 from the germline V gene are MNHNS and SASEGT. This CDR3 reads CASSGVSYGQYF. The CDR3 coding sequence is TGTGCCAGCAGTGGTGTGAGCTACGGGCAGTACTTC.

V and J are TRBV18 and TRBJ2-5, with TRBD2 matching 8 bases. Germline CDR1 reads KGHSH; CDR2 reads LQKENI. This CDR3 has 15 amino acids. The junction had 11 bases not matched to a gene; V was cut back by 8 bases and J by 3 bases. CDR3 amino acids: CASIPPSGGKETQYF. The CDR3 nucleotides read TGTGCCAGCATCCCCCCCTCGGGGGGGAAAGAGACCCAGTACTTC.

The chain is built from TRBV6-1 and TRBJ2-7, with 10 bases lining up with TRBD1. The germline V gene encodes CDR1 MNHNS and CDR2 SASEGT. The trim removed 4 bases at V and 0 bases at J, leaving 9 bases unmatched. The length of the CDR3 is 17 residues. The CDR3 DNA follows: TGTGCCAGCAGTGCCGGGACAGGGGCGGTGGTCTCCTACGAGCAGTACTTC. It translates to CASSAGTGAVVSYEQYF.

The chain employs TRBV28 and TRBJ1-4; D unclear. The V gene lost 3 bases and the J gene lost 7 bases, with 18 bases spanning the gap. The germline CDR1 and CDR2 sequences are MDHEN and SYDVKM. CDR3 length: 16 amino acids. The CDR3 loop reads CASSLELGKAGEKLFF. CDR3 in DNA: TGTGCCAGCAGTTTGGAGTTGGGGAAGGCGGGTGAAAAACTGTTTTTT.

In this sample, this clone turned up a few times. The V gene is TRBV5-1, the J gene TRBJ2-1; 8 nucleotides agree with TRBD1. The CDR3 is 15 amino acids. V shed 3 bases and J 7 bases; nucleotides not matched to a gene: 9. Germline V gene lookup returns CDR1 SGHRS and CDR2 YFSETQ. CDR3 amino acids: CASSSELRTGNEQFF. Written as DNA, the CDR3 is TGCGCCAGCAGCTCGGAGCTACGGACAGGGAATGAGCAGTTCTTC.

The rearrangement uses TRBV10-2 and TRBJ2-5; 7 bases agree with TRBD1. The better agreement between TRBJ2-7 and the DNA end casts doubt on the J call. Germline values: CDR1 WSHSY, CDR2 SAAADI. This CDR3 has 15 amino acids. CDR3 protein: CASSGTDAASYEQYF. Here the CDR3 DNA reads TGCGCCAGCAGCGGGACAGACGCAGCCTCCTACGAGCAGTACTTC.